This entry features one T cell receptor beta chain sequence. The antigen is not known. The record originates from a study of cytomegalovirus exposure and HLA in healthy donors. Study-wide background: The Caucasian-associated ancestry cluster contained about 80% of the 300 to 400 genotyped donors. Notes on the study in general: 16,951 TCR beta sequences were associated with HLA alleles at 0.05 false discovery rate in a later analysis. The listing of approximately 160 TCR beta chains classed them as cytomegalovirus-associated. Most TCR sequences showed up rarely, but some public TCRs showed up in many donors.

A multiplex PCR was run with 60 Vbeta primers and 13 Jbeta primers. Data came from immunoSEQ multiplex PCR; TCRdb stores just in-frame clones and leaves some out. The sample holds under 110,000 clones, 65% to 80% seen once. The CDR3 contains 15 residues. Germline V gene lookup returns CDR1 LNHDA and CDR2 SQIVND (reference sequence). After removal of 7 bases from V and 9 bases from J, the junction contained 14 bases not matched to a gene. Sequencing used PBMCs. This chain links TRBV19 with TRBJ2-1; 8 nucleotides match TRBD1. The sequence was obtained from a woman between 35 and 50 years old in good health and CMV-seronegative. The CDR3 is CASTSTGGPTAEQFF. The CDR3 nucleotides read TGTGCCAGTACGAGCACAGGGGGGCCAACAGCTGAGCAGTTCTTC.